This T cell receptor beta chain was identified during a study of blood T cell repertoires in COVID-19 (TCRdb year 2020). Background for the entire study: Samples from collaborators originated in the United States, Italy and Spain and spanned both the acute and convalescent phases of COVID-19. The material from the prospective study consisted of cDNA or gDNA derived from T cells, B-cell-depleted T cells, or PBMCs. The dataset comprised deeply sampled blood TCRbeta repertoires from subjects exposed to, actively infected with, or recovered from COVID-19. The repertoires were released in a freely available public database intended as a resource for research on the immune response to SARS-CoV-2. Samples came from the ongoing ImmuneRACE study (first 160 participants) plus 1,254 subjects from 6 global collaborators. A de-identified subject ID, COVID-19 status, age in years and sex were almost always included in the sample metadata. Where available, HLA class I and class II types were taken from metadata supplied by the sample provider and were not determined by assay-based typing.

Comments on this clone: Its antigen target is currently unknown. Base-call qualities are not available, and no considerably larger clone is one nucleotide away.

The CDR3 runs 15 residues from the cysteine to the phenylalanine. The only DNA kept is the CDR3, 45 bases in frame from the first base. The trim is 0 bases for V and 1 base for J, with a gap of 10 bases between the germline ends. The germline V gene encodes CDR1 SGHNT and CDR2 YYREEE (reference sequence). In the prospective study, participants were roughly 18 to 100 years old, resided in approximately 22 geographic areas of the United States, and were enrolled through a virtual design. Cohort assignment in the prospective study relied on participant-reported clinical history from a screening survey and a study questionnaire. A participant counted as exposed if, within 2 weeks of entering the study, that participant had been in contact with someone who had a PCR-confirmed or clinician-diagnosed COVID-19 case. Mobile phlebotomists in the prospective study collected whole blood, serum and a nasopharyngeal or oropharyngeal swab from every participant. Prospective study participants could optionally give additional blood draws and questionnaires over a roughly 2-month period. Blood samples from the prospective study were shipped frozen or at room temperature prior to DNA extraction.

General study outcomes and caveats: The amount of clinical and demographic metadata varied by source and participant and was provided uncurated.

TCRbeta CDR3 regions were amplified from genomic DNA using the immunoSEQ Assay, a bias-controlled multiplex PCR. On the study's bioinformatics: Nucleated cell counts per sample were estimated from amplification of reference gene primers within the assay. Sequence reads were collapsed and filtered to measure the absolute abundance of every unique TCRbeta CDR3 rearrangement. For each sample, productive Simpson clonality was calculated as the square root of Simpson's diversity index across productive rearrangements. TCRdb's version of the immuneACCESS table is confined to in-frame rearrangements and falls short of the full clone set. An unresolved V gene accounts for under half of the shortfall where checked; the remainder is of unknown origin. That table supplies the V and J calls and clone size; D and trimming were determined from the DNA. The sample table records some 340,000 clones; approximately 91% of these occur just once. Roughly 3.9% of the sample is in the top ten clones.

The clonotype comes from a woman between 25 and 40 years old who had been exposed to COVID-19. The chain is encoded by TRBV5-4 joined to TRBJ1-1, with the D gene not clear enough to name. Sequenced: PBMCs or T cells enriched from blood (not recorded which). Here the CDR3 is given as CASSLAGYRNTEAFF. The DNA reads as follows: TGTGCCAGCAGCTTGGCTGGGTACAGGAACACTGAAGCTTTCTTT.